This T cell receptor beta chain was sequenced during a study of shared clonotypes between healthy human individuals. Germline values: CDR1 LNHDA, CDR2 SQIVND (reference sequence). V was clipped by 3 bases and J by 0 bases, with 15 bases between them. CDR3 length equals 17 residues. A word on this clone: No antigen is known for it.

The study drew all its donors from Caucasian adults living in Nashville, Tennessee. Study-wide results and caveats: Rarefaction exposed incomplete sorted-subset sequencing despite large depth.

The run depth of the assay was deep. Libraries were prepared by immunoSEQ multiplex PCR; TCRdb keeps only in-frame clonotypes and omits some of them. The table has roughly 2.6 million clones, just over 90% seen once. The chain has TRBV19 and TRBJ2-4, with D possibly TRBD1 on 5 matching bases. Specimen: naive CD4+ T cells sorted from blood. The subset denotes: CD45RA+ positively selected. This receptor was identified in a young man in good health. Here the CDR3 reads CASSIGGGALAKNIQYF. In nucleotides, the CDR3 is TGTGCCAGTAGTATCGGCGGTGGGGCACTAGCCAAAAACATTCAGTACTTC.